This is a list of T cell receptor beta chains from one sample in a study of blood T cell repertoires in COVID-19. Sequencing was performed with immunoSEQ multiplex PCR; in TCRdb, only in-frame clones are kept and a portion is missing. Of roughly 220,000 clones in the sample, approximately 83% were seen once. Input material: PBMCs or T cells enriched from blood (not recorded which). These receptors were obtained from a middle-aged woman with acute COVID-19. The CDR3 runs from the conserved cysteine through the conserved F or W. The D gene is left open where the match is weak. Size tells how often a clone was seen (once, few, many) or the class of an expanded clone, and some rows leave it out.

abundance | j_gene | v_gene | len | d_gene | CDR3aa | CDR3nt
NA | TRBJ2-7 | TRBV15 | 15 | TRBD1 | CATSREDTGANEQYF | TGTGCCACCAGCAGAGAGGATACAGGGGCGAACGAGCAGTACTTC
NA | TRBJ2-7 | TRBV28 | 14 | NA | CASSLTGRRIEQYF | TGTGCCAGCAGTTTGACCGGGAGAAGAATAGAGCAGTACTTC
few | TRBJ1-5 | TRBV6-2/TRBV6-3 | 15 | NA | CASSSGAGIVQPQHF | TGTGCCAGCAGTTCTGGGGCAGGGATTGTTCAGCCCCAGCATTTT
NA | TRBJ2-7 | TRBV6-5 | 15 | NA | CASSYSGARGYEQYF | TGTGCCAGCAGTTACTCGGGGGCCCGGGGATACGAGCAGTACTTC
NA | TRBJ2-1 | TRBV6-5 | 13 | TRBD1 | CASSPDRVGEQFF | TGTGCCAGCAGCCCCGACAGGGTGGGTGAGCAGTTCTTC
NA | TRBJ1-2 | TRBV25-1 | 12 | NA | CASSGYTDGYTF | TGTGCCAGCAGTGGGTACACAGATGGCTACACCTTC
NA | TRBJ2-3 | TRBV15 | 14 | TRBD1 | CATSRGTGTDTQYF | TGTGCCACCAGCAGGGGGACAGGGACCGATACGCAGTATTTT
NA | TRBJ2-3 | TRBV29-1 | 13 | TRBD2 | CSVVERELNTQYF | TGCAGCGTTGTGGAGCGGGAGTTGAATACGCAGTATTTT
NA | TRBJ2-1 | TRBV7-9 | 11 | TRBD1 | CASSGGQEEFF | TGTGCCAGCAGCGGGGGACAGGAAGAGTTCTTC
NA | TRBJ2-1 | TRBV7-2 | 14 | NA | CASSLALAVGEQFF | TGTGCCAGCAGCTTAGCACTAGCCGTCGGAGAGCAGTTCTTC
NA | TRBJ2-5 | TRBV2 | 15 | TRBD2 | CASSSILAGIETQYF | TGTGCCAGCAGTTCCATCCTAGCGGGAATCGAGACCCAGTACTTC
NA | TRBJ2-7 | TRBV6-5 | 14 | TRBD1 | CASKKNRGIYEQYF | TGTGCCAGCAAAAAGAACAGGGGGATTTACGAGCAGTACTTC
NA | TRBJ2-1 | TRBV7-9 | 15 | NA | CASSLVSGGLNEQFF | TGTGCCAGCAGCTTAGTTAGCGGTGGGCTTAATGAGCAGTTCTTC
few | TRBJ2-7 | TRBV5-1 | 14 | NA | CASSLGGGMDEQYF | TGCGCCAGCAGCTTGGGGGGCGGCATGGACGAGCAGTACTTC
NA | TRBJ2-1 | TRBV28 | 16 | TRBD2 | CASSLLASGRYNEQFF | TGTGCCAGCAGTTTATTGGCTAGCGGGAGGTACAATGAGCAGTTCTTC
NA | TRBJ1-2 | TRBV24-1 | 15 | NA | CATSDPDPRQDGYTF | TGTGCCACCAGTGACCCTGACCCTAGACAGGATGGCTACACCTTC
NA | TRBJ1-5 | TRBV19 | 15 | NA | CASSLPWGEGQPQHF | TGTGCCAGTAGTCTACCCTGGGGGGAAGGTCAGCCCCAGCATTTT
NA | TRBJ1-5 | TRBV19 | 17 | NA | CASSPGPAGWNIQPQHF | TGTGCCAGTAGTCCTGGCCCGGCAGGGTGGAATATTCAGCCCCAGCATTTT